Below, 23 T cell receptor beta chains from the same sample are listed, as sequenced in a study of beta chain features in type 1 diabetes. Since all of the isolated RNA was reverse transcribed, expressed TCRB transcripts were what got sequenced. The data were produced by immunoSEQ multiplex PCR, yet TCRdb's version contains in-frame clones alone and is incomplete. Seen here are about 340,000 clones, 13% observed once, and the top ten hold roughly 0.015%. Study-wide results and limits: Moderately but significantly shorter TCRB CDR3s were found in Type 1 diabetes patients in all four CD4+ subsets.

These receptors have no known antigen. What was sequenced was naive CD4+ T cells from blood. The origin of the receptors is a woman in her late teens or twenties with type 1 diabetes.

This clone was seen just once. The chain is built from TRBV7-6 and TRBJ1-2; 7 positions agree with TRBD1. The CDR3 is 14 residues long. Germline loops: CDR1 SGHVS, CDR2 FNYEAQ. Unmatched junction bases numbered 7, after V lost 3 bases and J lost 6 bases. The CDR3 DNA is TGTGCCAGCAGCTTTCTGGAGGGGGCTGATGGCTACACCTTC. Residues: CASSFLEGADGYTF.

In its sample, this clone was seen a few times. The chain combines TRBV5-1 with TRBJ2-7; D might be TRBD1 (6 bases). In germline, CDR1 is SGHRS, CDR2 YFSETQ. The CDR3 contains 13 residues. V lost 4 bases and J lost 5, with 13 bases in between. The CDR3 region is CASSDLQGDEQYF. DNA for the CDR3: TGCGCCAGCAGCGACCTACAGGGAGACGAGCAGTACTTC. The complete variable domain, with remaining parts taken from reference TRBV5-1 and TRBJ2-7, reads KAGVTQTPRYLIKTRGQQVTLSCSPISGHRSVSWYQQTPGQGLQFLFEYFSETQRNKGNFPGRFSGRQFSNSRSEMNVSTLELGDSALYLCASSDLQGDEQYFGPGTRLTVT.

This clone was found a few times. J is TRBJ1-2 and V is TRBV28, with a weak D call TRBD1 (5 bases). V was cut by 3 bases and J by 8 bases, with 13 bases left in between. Per germline, CDR1 MDHEN and CDR2 SYDVKM. The CDR3 has 13 residues. CDR3 protein: CASSFGGRRGYTF. The DNA of the CDR3 is TGTGCCAGCAGTTTCGGGGGACGGCGGGGCTACACCTTC.

A few counts support this clone. The CDR3 loop is CASSVIGGDTGELFF. The DNA of the CDR3 is TGTGCCAGCAGCGTAATAGGGGGCGACACCGGGGAGCTGTTTTTT. This chain connects TRBV9 to TRBJ2-2; 7 bases match TRBD1. Per germline, CDR1 SGDLS and CDR2 YYNGEE. The CDR3 totals 15 residues. After removal of 1 base from V and 3 bases from J, the junction contained 3 bases not matched to a gene.

This chain joins TRBV6-6 and TRBJ2-7, with D maybe TRBD2 (6 bases). The ends were cut back, 6 bases at V and 2 bases at J, with 14 bases in the middle. The germline V gene encodes CDR1 MNHNY and CDR2 SVGAGI (reference sequence). The CDR3 consists of 14 residues. As DNA, the CDR3 is TGTGCCAGCAGCGCACGGGGGTCTGCCTACGAGCAGTACGTC. Translation gives CASSARGSAYEQYV.

V is TRBV19 and J is TRBJ2-1; a possible D gene is TRBD2 (5 bases). Deletions cut 1 base from V and 7 bases from J, with 11 bases between. This CDR3 region has 14 residues. Germline V gene sequence: CDR1 LNHDA, CDR2 SQIVND (reference sequence). CDR3 residues: CASSIGAPGNEQFF. The CDR3 DNA sequence: TGTGCCAGTAGTATAGGGGCCCCGGGGAATGAGCAGTTCTTC.

This sequence joins TRBV29-1 and TRBJ1-1; TRBD1 matches at 7 bases. The CDR3 runs to 13 residues. CDR1 is SQVTM and CDR2 is ANQGSEA in the germline V gene. Germline trimming cut 6 bases from V and 0 bases from J; bases unmatched to any gene: 4. The CDR3 DNA is TGCAGCGTAAGACAGGGTCTGAACACTGAAGCTTTCTTT. Protein product: CSVRQGLNTEAFF.

Only a few counts were recorded for this clone. The chain's CDR3 is CASSLGGLATDTQYF. CDR3 DNA sequence: TGTGCCAGCAGCTTAGGTGGCCTAGCTACAGATACGCAGTATTTT. The chain carries TRBV11-2 and TRBJ2-3; maybe TRBD2 (5 bases). Germline V lookup: CDR1 SGHAT, CDR2 FQNNGV. The CDR3 covers 15 residues. V dropped 1 base and J dropped 3 bases, with 11 bases sitting between them.

The V call is TRBV6-5, the J call TRBJ2-7; D possibly corresponds to TRBD2 (5 bases). The CDR3 runs to 12 residues. Germline values: CDR1 MNHEY, CDR2 SVGAGI. V lost 3 bases, J lost 3 bases, and 6 bases lay in between. The CDR3 sequence: CASSYAGYEQYV. In nucleotides, the CDR3 is TGTGCCAGCAGTTATGCGGGCTACGAGCAGTACGTC.

The chain couples TRBV5-1 to TRBJ1-3; a weak D match, TRBD1 (5 bases). V gave up 3 bases and J gave up 0 bases, with 7 bases separating them. Germline CDR1 and CDR2: SGHRS and YFSETQ. The CDR3 is made up of 14 amino acids. In DNA form, the CDR3 reads TGCGCCAGCAGCTCAGGGCTCTCTGGAAACACCATATATTTT. Translating it yields CASSSGLSGNTIYF.

This clone was seen only a few times. This rearrangement joins TRBV10-3 to TRBJ1-5; D gene unclear. CDR1 is ENHRY, CDR2 SYGVKD, per germline. There are 13 residues in the CDR3. The V end was cut by 0 bases, the J end by 5 bases, with 5 bases between. In DNA, the CDR3 is TGTGCCATCAGTGAGTCGAGGTATCAGCCCCAGCATTTT. This gives the protein CAISESRYQPQHF.

J is TRBJ2-1 and V is TRBV10-1; TRBD2 might be the D (6 bases). CDR1 is WNHNN, CDR2 SYGVQD, per germline (reference sequence). V shed 6 bases and J shed 5 bases, with 11 bases lying between them. The CDR3 totals 13 residues. CDR3 in DNA: TGCGCCAGCAGCCGGACTACGAACAATGAGCAGTTCTTC. It specifies CASSRTTNNEQFF.

This clone turned up a few times. The chain uses TRBV6-6 and TRBJ2-4, with D perhaps TRBD1 (6 bases). CDR1 MNHNY and CDR2 SVGAGI come from the germline V gene (reference sequence). Trimming removed 6 bases at V and 0 bases at J, with 15 bases between. This CDR3 has 16 residues. DNA of the CDR3: TGTGCCAGCAGGGCTACAGGGATCATAGCCAAAAACATTCAGTACTTC. Protein product: CASRATGIIAKNIQYF.

This chain links TRBV30 with TRBJ1-2; D uncertain. V lost 0 bases to trimming and J lost 4 bases, with 9 bases between them. CDR3 size: 13 residues. CDR1 and CDR2 from the germline V gene are GTSNPN and SVGIG (reference sequence). The CDR3 region is CAWSVSGLYGYTF. The CDR3 region has the DNA TGTGCCTGGAGTGTCTCCGGTCTCTATGGCTACACCTTC.

The gene calls are TRBV7-2 and TRBJ2-2; TRBD2 matches at 11 bases. This CDR3 has 15 residues. CDR1 SGHTA and CDR2 FQGNSA come from the germline V gene. The V segment lost 5 bases and the J segment 3 bases; nucleotides outside the gene matches: 2. In DNA, the CDR3 is TGTGCCAGCAGCCCGGGACTAGCGGACACCGGGGAGCTGTTTTTT. This gives the protein CASSPGLADTGELFF. Drawing the rest from reference TRBV7-2 and TRBJ2-2, the complete variable domain is GAGVSQSPSNKVTEKGKDVELRCDPISGHTALYWYRQSLGQGLEFLIYFQGNSAPDKSGLPSDRFSAERTGGSVSTLTIQRTQQEDSAVYLCASSPGLADTGELFFGEGSRLTVL.

The rearrangement links TRBV19 to TRBJ2-5; 7 bases are shared with TRBD2. The CDR3 runs 15 residues. Germline V gene data show CDR1 as LNHDA and CDR2 as SQIVND (reference sequence). V trimming: 4 bases; J trimming: 4 bases; junction bases outside the gene matches: 9. CDR3 in amino acids: CASSTPAAGRETQYF. The CDR3 coding sequence is TGTGCCAGTAGTACCCCCGCAGCGGGACGAGAGACCCAGTACTTC.

As to this clone: Additional DNA sequences in this sample encode the identical CDR3. The chain combines TRBV5-1 with TRBJ2-1; 15 bases map to TRBD2. The CDR3 is 15 amino acids. CDR1 SGHRS and CDR2 YFSETQ come from the germline V gene. The V segment lost 4 bases and the J segment 7 bases; nucleotides outside the gene matches: 3. DNA of the CDR3: TGCGCCAGCAGCCCCGGGACTAGCGGGAGGAATGAGCAGTTCTTC. This codes for CASSPGTSGRNEQFF. The full variable domain, in which reference TRBV5-1 and TRBJ2-1 provide the parts outside the CDR3, is KAGVTQTPRYLIKTRGQQVTLSCSPISGHRSVSWYQQTPGQGLQFLFEYFSETQRNKGNFPGRFSGRQFSNSRSEMNVSTLELGDSALYLCASSPGTSGRNEQFFGPGTRLTVL.

The V and J genes are TRBV9 and TRBJ2-5, with a weak D call TRBD1 (6 bases). The CDR3 extends over 18 amino acids. V dropped 0 bases and J dropped 5 bases, with 23 bases sitting between them. CDR1 and CDR2 (germline): SGDLS, YYNGEE. CDR3 loop: CASSVGISGTPVGETQYF. Here the CDR3 DNA reads TGTGCCAGCAGCGTAGGAATCTCCGGGACACCCGTCGGGGAGACCCAGTACTTC.

A few counts support this clone. The V and J genes are TRBV5-6 and TRBJ2-5; D is ambiguous. The CDR3 has 14 amino acids. Trimming cost V 0 bases and J 5 bases, with 11 bases left between them. The germline gives CDR1 SGHDT, CDR2 YYEEEE. The CDR3 DNA is TGTGCCAGCAGCTTGGGTCAGGTTCAGGAGACCCAGTACTTC. Protein sequence: CASSLGQVQETQYF.

The genes are TRBV28 and TRBJ2-5, with 9 bases lining up with TRBD2. V lost 3 bases, J lost 2 bases, and 7 bases stayed unmatched. In germline, CDR1 is MDHEN, CDR2 SYDVKM. The CDR3 is 16 residues long. The CDR3 sequence: CASSFDLAGPQETQYF. The DNA of the CDR3 is TGTGCCAGCAGTTTCGATCTAGCGGGGCCACAAGAGACCCAGTACTTC.

This clone was seen more than once but under ten times. The chain carries TRBV18 and TRBJ2-7, with a weak D call TRBD1 (5 bases). V lost 0 bases, J lost 7 bases, and 19 bases lay in between. CDR3 length: 16 residues. The V gene's germline CDR1 is KGHSH and CDR2 LQKENI. CDR3: CASSPPAGYLFTEQYF. Here the CDR3 DNA reads TGTGCCAGCTCACCACCGGCAGGGTACCTCTTTACTGAGCAGTACTTC.

This chain links TRBV14 with TRBJ2-1; 7 bases match TRBD2. The CDR3 is 15 amino acids. Germline trimming cut 4 bases from V and 9 bases from J; bases unmatched to any gene: 12. Looked up from germline, CDR1 is SGHDN and CDR2 is FVKESK. The chain's CDR3 is CASSPWRRERSEQFF. The CDR3 region has the DNA TGTGCCAGCAGCCCATGGAGGCGGGAGCGGAGTGAGCAGTTCTTC.

This clone occurred a few times. This CDR3 is also generated by other DNA sequences in the sample. The rearrangement joins TRBV2 to TRBJ2-7; D is possibly TRBD1 (5 bases). Trimming cost V 2 bases and J 4 bases, with 6 bases left between them. Germline V gives CDR1 SNHLY, CDR2 FYNNEI. The CDR3 has 12 amino acids. The CDR3 sequence is CASSEQGYEQYF. CDR3 DNA: TGTGCCAGCAGTGAACAGGGATACGAGCAGTACTTC.